One sample yielded the 23 T cell receptor beta chains listed below, sequenced in a study of human T cells and chemical hapten exposure. TCRdb passed the RACE reads through MiXCR, listing each CDR3 protein once. The profile covers 80,000 to 100,000 distinct CDR3 sequences, with 8.5% to 12% appearing a single time and 4.5% to 5% taken by the ten largest. Noted time point: patch test 2, 6 weeks after DPC sensitization. The sample's treatment: therapeutic diphenylcyclopropenone sensitization with weekly scalp DPC. The sequenced sample was whole blood, obtained in connection with sensitization to the hapten diphenylcyclopropenone (DPC). The receptors were sampled from a woman between 45 and 65 years old with alopecia areata. Some clones in this sample may be carry-over from other donors' samples.

The genes are TRBV7-2 and TRBJ2-5; D might be TRBD1 or TRBD2, each matching 6 bases. V was shortened by 2 bases and J by 9 bases, with 16 bases between the two germline ends. The CDR3 covers 14 residues. Germline lookup yields CDR1 SGHTA and CDR2 FQGNSA. The CDR3 nucleotides read TGTGCCAGCAGCTTATACGGGGGCCGCGGGGCCCAGTACTTC. This translates into CASSLYGGRGAQYF.

This clonotype has a count of ten or more. V usage is TRBV7-6 and J usage is TRBJ2-7; D remains ambiguous. V was clipped by 4 bases and J by 7 bases, with 14 bases between them. The germline V gene has CDR1 SGHVS and CDR2 FNYEAQ. This CDR3 spans 13 amino acids. CDR3 in amino acids: CASSSPPGREQYF. The DNA for the CDR3 is TGTGCCAGCAGCTCTCCGCCCGGACGGGAGCAGTACTTC.

This clonotype was picked up a small number of times. The chain employs TRBV7-2 and TRBJ1-1, with D hard to call. Germline V gene sequence: CDR1 SGHTA, CDR2 FQGNSA. CDR3 length: 15 amino acids. V lost 5 bases to trimming and J lost 2 bases, with 15 bases between them. The CDR3 sequence is CASSLGNGLNTEAFF. The CDR3 DNA reads TGTGCCAGCAGCCTCGGAAACGGGCTAAACACTGAAGCTTTCTTT.

This clonotype appeared a few times. V usage is TRBV6-2 or TRBV6-3 and J usage is TRBJ2-2; 7 bases match TRBD2. The CDR3 spans 14 residues. The V segment lost 7 bases and the J segment 4 bases; nucleotides outside the gene matches: 6. CDR1 and CDR2 (germline): MNHEY, SVGEGT. CDR3 sequence reads: CASISAGTTGELFF. In DNA, the CDR3 is TGTGCCAGCATTTCAGCGGGAACCACCGGGGAGCTGTTTTTT.

There are a few counts of this clonotype. This chain uses TRBV10-3 with TRBJ2-7, with D perhaps TRBD1 (5 bases). Germline CDR1 and CDR2: ENHRY and SYGVKD. This CDR3 is built from 14 residues. V was pared by 0 bases and J by 7 bases, with 13 bases between. CDR3 protein: CAISESAGLREQYF. In DNA form, the CDR3 reads TGTGCCATCAGTGAGTCAGCAGGGTTGCGGGAGCAGTACTTC.

The chain recombines TRBV7-2 with TRBJ1-2; maybe TRBD1 (6 bases). The germline gives CDR1 SGHTA, CDR2 FQGNSA. The CDR3 consists of 17 residues. V lost 0 bases to trimming and J lost 4 bases, with 18 bases between them. For the CDR3, the DNA is TGTGCCAGCAGCTTAGCTTCTTCTGGGCAGGGGATCTATGGCTACACCTTC. This codes for CASSLASSGQGIYGYTF.

This clonotype appeared many times. The chain recombines TRBV7-8 with TRBJ1-4; D ambiguous. Germline V gene data show CDR1 as SGHVS and CDR2 as FQNEAQ. This CDR3 is built from 19 residues. V lost 2 bases and J 6 bases, leaving 25 bases between the germline ends. The CDR3 sequence: CASSLSESWQLIRDEKLFF. In DNA form, the CDR3 reads TGTGCCAGCAGCTTATCCGAAAGTTGGCAGCTGATACGAGATGAAAAACTGTTTTTT.

This clonotype was recorded many times. The V call is TRBV20-1, the J call TRBJ2-3, with 14 bases identical to TRBD2. This CDR3 region has 19 residues. The V gene's germline CDR1 is DFQATT and CDR2 SNEGSKA (reference sequence). V shed 0 bases and J 1 base; nucleotides not matched to a gene: 9. DNA of the CDR3: TGCAGTGCTAGAGACACCTCCGGGACTAGCGGGAGAGGCACAGATACGCAGTATTTT. Its protein product is CSARDTSGTSGRGTDTQYF.

This clonotype was found many times. Here the CDR3 reads CASSLPGGSNQPQHF. The CDR3 nucleotides are TGTGCCAGCAGTCTTCCCGGGGGGAGCAATCAGCCCCAGCATTTT. The chain combines TRBV12-3 or TRBV12-4 with TRBJ1-5, with a tentative D call TRBD1 (5 bases). V lost 5 bases and J lost 1, with 12 bases in between. The CDR3 extends over 15 amino acids.

A note on this clonotype: A clone one base away is much larger, so this may be a read error. Here the CDR3 reads CASSLTTGGGNEQFF. The CDR3 DNA sequence: TGTGCCAGCAGCTTAACGACGGGGGGAGGCAATGAGCAGTTCTTC. The chain couples TRBV7-8 to TRBJ2-1, with 7 bases aligning to TRBD2. The germline gives CDR1 SGHVS, CDR2 FQNEAQ. CDR3 length equals 15 residues. After removal of 2 bases from V and 6 bases from J, the junction contained 7 bases not matched to a gene.

The table lists this clonotype with many counts. The J gene is TRBJ1-4, the V gene TRBV20-1; 8 positions agree with TRBD1. The CDR3 is 15 residues long. Per germline, CDR1 DFQATT and CDR2 SNEGSKA (reference sequence). J gave up 7 bases and V 5 bases, and 12 bases lay outside the gene matches. CDR3 amino acids: CSAPQPGGGFEKLFF. CDR3 DNA: TGCAGTGCTCCTCAACCAGGGGGCGGGTTTGAAAAACTGTTTTTT.

This clonotype appeared a few times. The chain links TRBV5-6 to TRBJ1-3; 7 bases are shared with TRBD1. V shed 4 bases, J shed 4 bases, and the junction held 8 bases outside the gene matches. Germline V lookup: CDR1 SGHDT, CDR2 YYEEEE. CDR3 size: 15 residues. The CDR3 sequence is CASSANRGAGNTIYF. The DNA for the CDR3 is TGTGCCAGCAGCGCGAACAGGGGCGCGGGAAACACCATATATTTT.

This clonotype was counted ten times or more. This sequence joins TRBV18 and TRBJ2-1, with D perhaps matching TRBD2 (6 bases). The V end was cut by 2 bases, the J end by 2 bases, with 16 bases between. Germline CDR1 and CDR2: KGHSH and LQKENI. This CDR3 region has 17 residues. CDR3 sequence reads: CASSPLSPSGAYNEQFF. The CDR3 DNA is TGTGCCAGCTCACCATTATCCCCCTCGGGAGCCTACAATGAGCAGTTCTTC.

This clonotype was detected ten times or more. The chain links TRBV6-5 to TRBJ1-2; TRBD1 might be the D (5 bases). The CDR3 covers 13 residues. Germline CDR1 reads MNHEY; CDR2 reads SVGAGI. V was pared by 4 bases and J by 5 bases, with 11 bases between. The CDR3: CASSSGLYYGYTF. In DNA form, the CDR3 reads TGTGCCAGCAGTTCGGGGCTTTATTATGGCTACACCTTC.

This rearrangement joins TRBV5-5 to TRBJ1-6, with 7 bases fitting TRBD1. V dropped 0 bases and J dropped 7; count of bases not matched to a gene: 10. The CDR3 contains 17 residues. Germline values: CDR1 SGHKS, CDR2 YYEKEE (reference sequence). CDR3 sequence (DNA): TGTGCCAGCAGCTTGGTCCTTGGCAGGGGGGGAAATTCACCCCTCCACTTT. It yields the protein CASSLVLGRGGNSPLHF.

This clonotype has a count of ten or more. The rearrangement joins TRBV10-2 to TRBJ2-1; 13 nucleotides line up with TRBD2. V was pared by 6 bases and J by 9 bases, with 14 bases of the junction left unmatched. CDR3 length equals 17 residues. The V gene's germline CDR1 is WSHSY and CDR2 SAAADI. The CDR3 nucleotides read TGCGCCAGCAGCACAAGAGGAAGACTAGCGGGAGGTGGTGAGCAGTTCTTC. This translates into CASSTRGRLAGGGEQFF.

This clonotype has a handful of counts. The chain links TRBV20-1 to TRBJ2-4; perhaps TRBD2 as D (6 bases). The CDR3 runs to 19 residues. V was shortened by 0 bases and J by 0 bases, with 21 bases between the two germline ends. Germline CDR1 is DFQATT and CDR2 is SNEGSKA (reference sequence). The CDR3 DNA follows: TGCAGTGCTAGAGATACGGGTAAAACCCGGGAGCTAGCCAAAAACATTCAGTACTTC. Translated, it gives CSARDTGKTRELAKNIQYF.

The chain joins TRBV5-1 to TRBJ2-2; the D is unclear. The CDR3 runs to 13 residues. V was pared by 0 bases and J by 9 bases, with 9 bases between. In germline, CDR1 is SGHRS, CDR2 YFSETQ. Here the CDR3 DNA reads TGCGCCAGCAGCTTGGTTCCGATCCGGGAGCTGTTTTTT. Translating it yields CASSLVPIRELFF.

This clonotype has a count of ten or more. This chain joins TRBV5-1 and TRBJ2-2; D unclear. V lost 5 bases and J 6 bases, leaving 11 bases between the germline ends. Germline V gene data show CDR1 as SGHRS and CDR2 as YFSETQ. CDR3 length equals 13 residues. CDR3 bases: TGCGCCAGCAGTATCGGCTTTTCCGGGGAGCTGTTTTTT. Translated, it gives CASSIGFSGELFF.

This clonotype was recorded at least ten times. The chain joins TRBV29-1 to TRBJ2-3; D not resolved. Germline-derived CDR1 and CDR2 are SQVTM and ANQGSEA. There are 13 residues in the CDR3. V lost 3 bases and J 6 bases, leaving 13 bases between the germline ends. CDR3 in DNA: TGCAGCGTTGAGTTTTCCAACGAGGATACGCAGTATTTT. It specifies CSVEFSNEDTQYF.

This clonotype was counted ten times or more. The rearrangement links TRBV7-6 to TRBJ2-5; 9 nucleotides agree with TRBD2. Losses at the gene ends were 5 bases for V and 1 base for J; bases not matched to a gene: 5. CDR1 and CDR2 (germline): SGHVS, FNYEAQ. The CDR3 is made up of 15 amino acids. The CDR3: CASSLSGSSQETQYF. In DNA form, the CDR3 reads TGTGCCAGCAGCCTTAGCGGGAGCTCCCAAGAGACCCAGTACTTC.

This clonotype appeared many times. The chain joins TRBV5-1 to TRBJ2-5, with D possibly matching TRBD1 (7 bases). This CDR3 has 15 amino acids. V dropped 1 base and J dropped 1 base, with 11 bases sitting between them. Germline assignment: CDR1 SGHRS and CDR2 YFSETQ. CDR3 loop: CASSLWRGRQETQYF. In DNA form, the CDR3 reads TGCGCCAGCAGCTTGTGGAGGGGGCGCCAAGAGACCCAGTACTTC.

The sample holds many counts of this clonotype. The V gene is TRBV7-2, the J gene TRBJ2-2; D gene unclear. CDR1 is SGHTA and CDR2 is FQGNSA in the germline V gene. Between the trimmed V and J ends, which lost 5 bases and 8 bases, there was a span of 12 bases. The CDR3 loop spans 13 amino acids. CDR3 in DNA: TGTGCCAGCAGCCCTCTACCGGCGGGGGAGCTGTTTTTT. Amino acid sequence: CASSPLPAGELFF.